The sequence of this TCR beta chain was determined in a study of shared clonotypes between healthy human individuals (dated by TCRdb to the early 2020s). Background for the entire study: The cohort comprised a couple of women and three men aged 18 to 49 years. The study deeply sequenced blood TCR repertoires of five healthy adults to estimate repertoire size and the extent of clonotype sharing between individuals. Different laboratories and diverse techniques were used to prepare libraries and sequence TCR repertoires, to increase sequencing depth and limit assay-specific biases. Between about 0.9 and 8.9 billion PBMCs per donor were obtained by leukapheresis.

On this clone: Its antigen is unknown. Within one base of it there is no much larger clone, and no base qualities were kept.

The donors were healthy, HIV-negative adults with no recently reported acute infections or vaccinations. All donors were Caucasian adults living in Nashville, Tennessee, USA. In the unsorted samples, some 94 million PBMCs were counted, and genomic DNA was extracted using the QIAamp DNA Blood Mini kit. Blood was obtained by leukapheresis, after which PBMCs were separated by Ficoll-Histopaque density gradient centrifugation and cryopreserved in liquid nitrogen vapor phase. Using the deep immunoSEQ assay, multiplex PCR amplified TCR CDR3 regions from genomic DNA. Genomic DNA extracted from each cell subset was distributed evenly over all wells of several immunoSEQ 96-well plates, and each plate served as one replicate. For unsorted PBMC, each replicate PCR was loaded with approximately 330 ng genomic DNA, equivalent to tens of thousands of T cell genomes. Ten immunoSEQ deep assay plates were used to sequence unsorted PBMC genomic DNA. Purified libraries were measured with a Qubit 3.0 fluorometer, size-checked on a Bioanalyzer 2100, and measured again with the KAPA Library Quantification kit. Each immunoSEQ 96-well plate was sequenced on its own single-read 150-cycle Illumina NextSeq 550 flow cell. Per the authors' processing: Because the immunoSEQ output held only junctional sequences and lacked quality scores, the filtering could not match the filtering applied to full-length reads. Sequences were annotated with PyIR, a Python wrapper for IgBLAST v1.9, using IMGT germline references to assign V/J genes and CDR3. Reads were filtered out if the reads had weak V/J assignments (E-value above 1e-6), no CDR3, stop codons, out-of-frame junctions, or ambiguous translated residues. A V3J clonotype was defined by an identical inferred V gene, J gene, and CDR3 amino acid sequence. Percentage overlap between repertoires was calculated by dividing the number of shared unique clonotypes by the size of the smaller repertoire. Repertoire richness was assessed with RTK rarefaction, the Chao1 estimator, and Recon v2.1 estimates of unobserved clonotypes. TCRdb stores this immuneACCESS table with in-frame sequences only. Part of the clones is absent; in the studies checked, under half of the shortfall reflects unresolved V genes, and no reason is known for the rest. V and J calls and clone size follow that table, whereas D and trimming were derived from the DNA. The sample profile shows about 470,000 clones; roughly 80% of them were found once. The leading ten clones occupy around 14% of the sample.

From the germline V gene, CDR1 is MNHNS and CDR2 is SASEGT. V is cut by 1 base and J by 3 bases, and the space between the germline ends is 10 bases. The CDR3 runs 14 amino acids, cysteine and phenylalanine included. Of all the DNA, just the CDR3 is kept, 42 bases in frame from base 1. On the study overall, not on this receptor specifically: Pairwise subsampling indicated that sequencing depth was expected to affect the degree of clonotype sharing among donors. Sampling was restricted to blood, and TCR repertoires in tissue are likely to differ from TCR repertoires in blood. Because the study included only a small number of donors, the genetic and exposure-history diversity represented was limited.

Sequencing used PBMCs. This receptor was identified in a woman between 35 and 50 years old in good health. Some clones in this sample may be carry-over from other donors' samples. The receptor chain draws on TRBV6-1 and TRBJ2-7, with an unclear D gene assignment. The DNA sequence reads TGTGCCAGCAGTGAAGGCTCGTTCGGCTACGAGCAGTACTTC. The encoded protein is CASSEGSFGYEQYF.